The 18 T cell receptor beta chains below were found in one sample sequenced in a study of blood T cells in healthy people across ages (dated by TCRdb to between 2014 and 2017). The library was generated by 5' RACE. Data came from an Illumina HiSeq 2500. A second PCR of about 7 to 12 cycles was performed with a sample-barcoded 5' primer and a J-beta primer mix. TCRdb trimmed public reads at Q25 via fastp, called clones via MiXCR and kept in-frame beta chains. Identical CDR3 proteins give one entry, which carries the most common genes and DNA. The sample table holds about 680,000 distinct CDR3 sequences, of which 49% were seen once. 25% to 35% of the sample lies in the top ten. Sequencing input: blood. Source of these receptors: a woman aged 55-69 years in good health.

The chain joins TRBV30 to TRBJ1-1; the D is unclear. The CDR3 extends over 14 amino acids. CDR1 and CDR2 from the germline V gene are GTSNPN and SVGIG (reference sequence). V gave up 1 base and J gave up 1 base, with 10 bases separating them. CDR3 region: CAWSEEAGNTEAFF. For the CDR3, the DNA is TGTGCCTGGAGTGAAGAGGCCGGGAACACTGAAGCTTTCTTT.

J is TRBJ2-3 and V is TRBV9; tentatively, D is TRBD1 (6 bases). Trimming shortened V by 4 bases and J by 7 bases, and 13 bases separated the two germline ends. The CDR3 totals 13 residues. Germline assignment: CDR1 SGDLS and CDR2 YYNGEE. CDR3 bases: TGTGCCAGCAGCCCCCGGGACATATATACGCAGTATTTT. It is translated as CASSPRDIYTQYF.

There are a few counts of this clonotype. The chain links TRBV7-9 to TRBJ1-2; 12 bases are shared with TRBD1. Looked up from germline, CDR1 is SEHNR and CDR2 is FQNEAQ (reference sequence). This CDR3 contains 15 residues. J gave up 7 bases and V 0 bases, and 3 bases lay outside the gene matches. The CDR3 nucleotides are TGTGCCAGCAGCTTAGCGGGACAGGGGGCGGCTGGCTACACCTTC. This codes for CASSLAGQGAAGYTF.

The sample holds many counts of this clonotype. The V gene is TRBV4-3, the J gene TRBJ2-1, with TRBD2 matching 7 bases. Germline trimming cut 1 base from V and 7 bases from J; bases unmatched to any gene: 4. The CDR3 contains 14 residues. Germline V gives CDR1 LGHNA, CDR2 YSLEER. The CDR3 sequence: CASSQAGGWNEQFF. CDR3 coding DNA: TGCGCCAGCAGCCAAGCGGGAGGATGGAATGAGCAGTTCTTC.

This chain connects TRBV20-1 to TRBJ2-3, with D perhaps assigned TRBD1 or TRBD2 (5 bases each). V lost 2 bases to trimming and J lost 2 bases, with 11 bases between them. From germline, CDR1 is DFQATT and CDR2 SNEGSKA (reference sequence). The CDR3 has 14 amino acids. DNA of the CDR3: TGCAGTGCTAGATCAGGGACGACCACAGATACGCAGTATTTT. As protein: CSARSGTTTDTQYF.

The rearrangement links TRBV20-1 to TRBJ2-1, with 11 bases lining up with TRBD2. J was trimmed by 6 bases and V by 0 bases; bases with no gene match: 13. In germline, CDR1 is DFQATT, CDR2 SNEGSKA (reference sequence). This CDR3 spans 18 amino acids. CDR3 bases: TGCAGTGCTAGAGATTTTTTACTAGCGGGAGAGGGCCCCAATGAGCAGTTCTTC. It yields the protein CSARDFLLAGEGPNEQFF.

There are a few counts of this clonotype. The J gene is TRBJ2-5, the V gene TRBV27, with D tentatively TRBD2 (7 bases). The CDR3 length is 14 residues. The V gene lost 3 bases and the J gene lost 3 bases, with 11 bases spanning the gap. In germline, CDR1 is MNHEY, CDR2 SMNVEV (reference sequence). The CDR3 bases are TGTGCCAGCAGTTTCGGGGGGCAAAAAGAGACCCAGTACTTC. It specifies CASSFGGQKETQYF.

This sequence joins TRBV24-1 and TRBJ2-1; D perhaps matches TRBD2 (5 bases). Trimming left V 6 bases short and J 4 bases short, with 12 bases between. From germline, CDR1 is KGHDR and CDR2 SFDVKD. CDR3 size: 14 residues. The CDR3 DNA follows: TGTGCCACCAGTATGGGAGCCTCTTACAATGAGCAGTTCTTC. Its translation: CATSMGASYNEQFF.

This clonotype was observed at least ten times. The chain combines TRBV20-1 with TRBJ1-5; 10 bases map to TRBD1. The CDR3 covers 18 residues. Per germline, CDR1 DFQATT and CDR2 SNEGSKA (reference sequence). With 4 bases clipped from V and 6 bases from J, the junction kept 18 bases outside the gene matches. CDR3 residues: CSAKNSLLTGGIRQPQHF. In DNA, the CDR3 is TGCAGTGCTAAGAACTCATTACTGACAGGGGGCATCCGTCAGCCCCAGCATTTT.

The chain has TRBV6-6 and TRBJ2-7; 9 nucleotides align to TRBD1. J was trimmed by 6 bases and V by 4 bases; bases with no gene match: 4. The CDR3 runs 13 residues. The germline gives CDR1 MNHNY, CDR2 SVGAGI (reference sequence). This CDR3 reads CASSSRQGVEQYF. The CDR3 DNA sequence: TGTGCCAGCAGTTCCCGACAGGGGGTCGAGCAGTACTTC.

V gene TRBV7-2 combines with J gene TRBJ2-5, with TRBD1 identical over 9 bases. V gave up 5 bases and J gave up 11 bases; unmatched junction bases: 15. Per germline, CDR1 SGHTA and CDR2 FQGNSA. This CDR3 contains 15 residues. Here the CDR3 reads CASSRRTGDGSEQYF. The CDR3 DNA reads as TGTGCCAGCAGCCGACGGACAGGGGACGGTAGTGAGCAGTACTTC. The full variable domain, its missing parts supplied by reference TRBV7-2 and TRBJ2-5, is GAGVSQSPSNKVTEKGKDVELRCDPISGHTALYWYRQSLGQGLEFLIYFQGNSAPDKSGLPSDRFSAERTGGSVSTLTIQRTQQEDSAVYLCASSRRTGDGSEQYFGPGTRLLVL.

This rearrangement joins TRBV7-3 to TRBJ2-3, with D possibly matching TRBD2 (6 bases). Trimming shortened V by 4 bases and J by 2 bases, and 10 bases separated the two germline ends. The CDR3 is made up of 14 amino acids. Germline V lookup: CDR1 SGHTA, CDR2 FQGTGA. The CDR3, as DNA: TGTGCCAGCAGCTGGGACTTCGACACAGATACGCAGTATTTT. Encoded protein: CASSWDFDTDTQYF.

This clonotype has a single count. The rearrangement uses TRBV7-3 and TRBJ2-6; 7 nucleotides match TRBD1. Germline CDR1 reads SGHTA; CDR2 reads FQGTGA. V dropped 3 bases and J dropped 6; count of bases not matched to a gene: 5. The CDR3 is made up of 15 amino acids. DNA for the CDR3: TGTGCCAGCAGCTTGACAGGGCCTGAGGCCAACGTCCTGACTTTC. Translation: CASSLTGPEANVLTF.

The gene calls are TRBV20-1 and TRBJ1-2, with TRBD1 matching 10 bases. V was clipped by 4 bases and J by 3 bases; unmatched bases: 5. Germline values: CDR1 DFQATT, CDR2 SNEGSKA (reference sequence). The CDR3 consists of 14 residues. The DNA for the CDR3 is TGCAGTGCTACGGACAGGGGGACTGACTATGGCTACACCTTC. Amino acid sequence: CSATDRGTDYGYTF.

The chain links TRBV7-2 to TRBJ2-5; 9 bases match TRBD2. In germline, CDR1 is SGHTA, CDR2 FQGNSA. The CDR3 has 15 amino acids. Germline trimming cut 5 bases from V and 5 bases from J; bases unmatched to any gene: 9. CDR3 loop: CASSISGGRGETQYF. The CDR3 bases are TGTGCCAGCAGCATTAGCGGGGGCCGAGGGGAGACCCAGTACTTC.

The chain links TRBV4-1 to TRBJ1-2; D remains unclear. The CDR3 extends over 15 amino acids. The germline V gene has CDR1 MGHRA and CDR2 YSYEKL. The V end was cut by 1 base, the J end by 0 bases, with 9 bases between. This CDR3 is CASSQARRSNYGYTF. The CDR3 nucleotides are TGCGCCAGCAGCCAAGCTAGAAGGTCTAACTATGGCTACACCTTC.

On this clonotype: One end of the junction does not line up with germline, which may come from a read error. The rearrangement links TRBV5-1 to TRBJ1-2; 7 bases line up with TRBD1. Germline assignment: CDR1 SGHRS and CDR2 YFSETQ. This CDR3 is built from 15 residues. CDR3 DNA sequence: TGCGCCAGCAGCTCCGGGACAGCCGTCCGCTATGGCTACATCTTC. Amino acid sequence: CASSSGTAVRYGYIF.

CDR3 in amino acids: CASSSGPNVDTIYF. DNA of the CDR3: TGCGCCAGCAGCTCCGGGCCCAACGTGGACACCATATATTTT. V is TRBV5-1 and J is TRBJ1-3, with D uncertain. The V and J ends lost 3 bases and 8 bases respectively, with 15 bases between them. The CDR3 covers 14 residues. Germline-derived CDR1 and CDR2 are SGHRS and YFSETQ.